This T cell receptor (beta chain) is drawn from a study of OX40 agonist ivuxolimab in advanced cancers. This clone was seen just once. The target antigen is unknown. Germline V CDR1 and CDR2: LGHNA, YNFKEQ. V was pared by 5 bases and J by 10 bases, with 13 bases of the junction left unmatched. This CDR3 spans 15 amino acids. Here immunoSEQ multiplex PCR was the method, and the copy in TCRdb shows in-frame clones only, minus some. The sample has 70,000 to 100,000 clones, about 89% seen once. Study conclusions and caveats: On average, CD8+ T cells showed a greater number of expanded clones than CD4+.

Sequenced here: CD4+ or CD8+ T cells sorted from blood, sampled in a trial of the OX40 agonist ivuxolimab. This TCR came from an adult with an advanced solid tumor such as melanoma, head and neck, liver or kidney cancer. V is TRBV4-2 and J is TRBJ2-2, with TRBD2 matching 7 bases. The CDR3 DNA follows: TGTGCCAGCAGCTTCCTGAGCGGGATAGCGGAGGAGCTGTTTTTT. Residues: CASSFLSGIAEELFF.